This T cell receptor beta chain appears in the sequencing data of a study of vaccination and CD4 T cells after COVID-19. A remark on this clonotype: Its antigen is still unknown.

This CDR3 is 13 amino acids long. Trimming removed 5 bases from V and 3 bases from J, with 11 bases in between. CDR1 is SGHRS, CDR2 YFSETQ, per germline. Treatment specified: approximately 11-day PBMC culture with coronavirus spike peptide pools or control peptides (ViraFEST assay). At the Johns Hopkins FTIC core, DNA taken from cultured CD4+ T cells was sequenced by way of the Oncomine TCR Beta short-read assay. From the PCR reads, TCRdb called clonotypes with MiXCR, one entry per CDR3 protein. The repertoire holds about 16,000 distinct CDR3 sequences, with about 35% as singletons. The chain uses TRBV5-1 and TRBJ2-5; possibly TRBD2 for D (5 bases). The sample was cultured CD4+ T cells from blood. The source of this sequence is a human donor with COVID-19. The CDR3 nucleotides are TGCGCCAGCAGGGATTCCGGGGAAGAGACCCAGTACTTC. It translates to CASRDSGEETQYF. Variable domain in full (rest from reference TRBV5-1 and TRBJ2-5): KAGVTQTPRYLIKTRGQQVTLSCSPISGHRSVSWYQQTPGQGLQFLFEYFSETQRNKGNFPGRFSGRQFSNSRSEMNVSTLELGDSALYLCASRDSGEETQYFGPGTRLLVL.